Listed below are T cell receptor beta chains from one sample, sequenced in a study of blood T cells in healthy people across ages. TCRdb analysed the 5' RACE reads with MiXCR anew, one entry per CDR3 protein. This table holds around 1,000,000 distinct CDR3 sequences, 20% to 25% found once. This same sample was also taken into another study, of T cells of mothers and their children.

Source material: blood. The receptors come from a girl aged 2 to 9 in good health. Both conserved end residues are part of each CDR3. A D gene is named only where the DNA matches it firmly. Rows give clone size only sometimes, using once, few, many, or a class for an expanded clone.

D,size,V,J,CDR3,DNA
TRBD2,-,TRBV29-1,TRBJ2-5,CSVKTLAGGPRQETQYF,TGCAGCGTTAAGACCCTAGCGGGAGGGCCGCGACAAGAGACCCAGTACTTC
-,-,TRBV12-3/TRBV12-4,TRBJ2-5,CASSFGTIETQYF,TGTGCCAGCAGTTTCGGGACAATAGAGACCCAGTACTTC
-,-,TRBV1,TRBJ2-5,CTSSQDLGAEKETQYF,TGCACCAGCAGCCAAGATCTAGGGGCGGAAAAAGAGACCCAGTACTTC
-,-,TRBV24-1,TRBJ1-5,CATRDISVSQPQHF,TGTGCCACCAGGGACATCTCGGTTTCTCAGCCCCAGCATTTT
-,few,TRBV5-1,TRBJ2-1,CASTGLNPSDEQFF,TGCGCCAGTACAGGACTTAACCCTTCGGATGAGCAGTTCTTC
TRBD1,-,TRBV7-2,TRBJ2-4,CASSEGQKNIQYF,TGTGCCAGCAGTGAGGGACAGAAAAACATTCAGTACTTC
-,few,TRBV24-1,TRBJ2-7,CATRGNREGREQYF,TGTGCCACCAGGGGAAACAGGGAAGGACGGGAGCAGTACTTC
-,-,TRBV6-5,TRBJ2-7,CASNPTGRYEQYF,TGTGCCAGCAATCCTACGGGACGCTACGAGCAGTACTTC
-,few,TRBV20-1,TRBJ2-7,CSALTGERAYEQYF,TGCAGTGCTCTCACCGGGGAGAGGGCCTACGAGCAGTACTTC
-,few,TRBV28,TRBJ2-3,CASSLLQYTDTQYF,TGTGCCAGCAGTTTACTACAGTACACAGATACGCAGTATTTT
-,-,TRBV29-1,TRBJ2-5,CSVDRGEAQYF,TGCAGCGTTGACAGGGGTGAGGCCCAGTACTTC
-,-,TRBV10-3,TRBJ2-7,CAIGADSYEQYF,TGTGCCATCGGTGCAGACTCCTACGAGCAGTACTTC
-,-,TRBV6-2/TRBV6-3,TRBJ2-1,CASSYSGGRREQFF,TGTGCCAGCAGTTACTCGGGGGGCCGGCGTGAGCAGTTCTTC
-,few,TRBV11-2,TRBJ2-1,CASSLWGGENEQFF,TGTGCCAGCAGCTTATGGGGTGGAGAAAATGAGCAGTTCTTC
-,many,TRBV3-1,TRBJ2-5,CASSLRSGKETQYF,TGTGCCAGCAGCCTCCGGTCGGGGAAAGAGACCCAGTACTTC
TRBD2,-,TRBV4-1,TRBJ2-7,CASSQINSGTYEQYF,TGCGCCAGCAGCCAAATAAACAGCGGGACCTACGAGCAGTACTTC
-,few,TRBV7-2,TRBJ2-1,CASSPRQTNNEQFF,TGTGCCAGCAGCCCGCGACAGACGAACAATGAGCAGTTCTTC
-,-,TRBV5-1,TRBJ2-2,CASGLGASPDTGELFF,TGCGCCAGCGGCTTGGGTGCTAGCCCAGACACCGGGGAGCTGTTTTTT
-,few,TRBV2,TRBJ2-1,CASTIGTIIETEQFF,TGTGCCAGCACCATCGGGACAATAATAGAGACTGAGCAGTTCTTC
TRBD2,-,TRBV4-2,TRBJ2-7,CASSQEAQRGTYEQYF,TGTGCCAGCAGCCAAGAAGCACAGCGGGGCACCTACGAGCAGTACTTC
-,-,TRBV5-1,TRBJ1-1,CVSRGGTEAFF,TGCGTCAGCAGGGGAGGGACGGAAGCTTTCTTT
-,-,TRBV7-3,TRBJ2-6,CASSRWPAGANVLTF,TGTGCCAGCAGCCGCTGGCCCGCTGGGGCCAACGTCCTGACTTTC
-,few,TRBV12-3/TRBV12-4,TRBJ1-5,CASSSQGSQPQHF,TGTGCCAGCAGTTCGCAGGGGAGTCAGCCCCAGCATTTT
-,-,TRBV20-1,TRBJ1-1,CSARQAANTEAFF,TGCAGTGCTAGACAGGCTGCTAACACTGAAGCTTTCTTT